The 2 T cell receptor beta chains presented below share a single source sample, sequenced in a study of shared clonotypes between healthy human individuals. TCRdb keeps only in-frame clones here, not all; method: immunoSEQ multiplex PCR. The sample holds 780,000 or so clones, 72% seen once. The sequencing sample was made of memory CD4+ T cells sorted from blood. The sample's subset: CD45RA-negative fraction. The receptors originated from a woman in her thirties in good health.

The chain uses TRBV19 and TRBJ1-4, with D possibly matching TRBD1 (6 bases). Germline CDR1 is LNHDA and CDR2 is SQIVND (reference sequence). Trimming removed 10 bases from V and 4 bases from J, with 13 bases in between. This CDR3 is built from 13 residues. The CDR3 sequence: CANFGQLNEKLFF. The CDR3 bases are TGTGCCAATTTCGGACAGCTTAATGAAAAACTGTTTTTT.

The chain couples TRBV19 to TRBJ1-3; D possibly corresponds to TRBD1 (6 bases). The germline CDR1 and CDR2 sequences are LNHDA and SQIVND (reference sequence). V gave up 3 bases and J gave up 0 bases, with 9 bases separating them. The CDR3 is made up of 15 amino acids. This chain's CDR3 is CASSIRGASGNTIYF. DNA for the CDR3: TGTGCCAGTAGTATCCGGGGGGCCTCTGGAAACACCATATATTTT.